These 27 T cell receptor beta chains came from one sample sequenced in a study of response to subunit inactivated influenza vaccine. TCRdb re-analysed the RT-PCR reads in MiXCR, keeping a single row per CDR3 protein. The table has around 750,000 distinct CDR3 sequences, 21% seen once. Sequenced material: PBMCs from blood, taken 4 to 6 days after vaccination. These receptors were obtained from a man in his forties or fifties who received an inactivated influenza vaccine.

The rearrangement uses TRBV5-1 and TRBJ2-3; TRBD1 aligns across 9 bases. V lost 4 bases to trimming and J lost 4 bases; unmatched junction nucleotides: 4. CDR3 length: 14 residues. Germline V CDR1 and CDR2: SGHRS, YFSETQ. Here the CDR3 DNA reads TGCGCCAGCAGCGCGGGACAGGGCCCAGATACGCAGTATTTT. The encoded protein is CASSAGQGPDTQYF. The full variable domain, rest sourced from reference TRBV5-1 and TRBJ2-3, is KAGVTQTPRYLIKTRGQQVTLSCSPISGHRSVSWYQQTPGQGLQFLFEYFSETQRNKGNFPGRFSGRQFSNSRSEMNVSTLELGDSALYLCASSAGQGPDTQYFGPGTRLTVL.

This clonotype appeared many times. The V gene is TRBV5-1, the J gene TRBJ2-4; 7 nucleotides agree with TRBD1. V dropped 5 bases and J dropped 0; count of bases not matched to a gene: 14. The CDR3 has 18 amino acids. In germline, CDR1 is SGHRS, CDR2 YFSETQ. The CDR3 DNA sequence: TGCGCCAGCAGTCGAACCGGGACAGACGCTATAGCCAAAAACATTCAGTACTTC. Translated: CASSRTGTDAIAKNIQYF.

This chain links TRBV11-1 with TRBJ1-5, with TRBD1 matching over 7 bases. There are 18 residues in the CDR3. CDR1 is SGHAT, CDR2 FQDESV, per germline (reference sequence). V lost 1 base, J lost 0 bases, and 9 bases stayed unmatched. CDR3 loop: CASSLGYRGAFSNQPQHF. The CDR3 DNA sequence: TGTGCCAGCAGCTTAGGGTACAGGGGCGCATTTAGCAATCAGCCCCAGCATTTT.

The V call is TRBV7-3, the J call TRBJ2-2; 13 bases are shared with TRBD2. Germline V CDR1 and CDR2: SGHTA, FQGTGA. This CDR3 region has 18 residues. The V gene end was trimmed by 2 bases and the J gene end by 5 bases; junction bases not matched to a gene: 8. The DNA of the CDR3 is TGTGCCAGCAGCTTATTGACAGGGGGACTAGCGGGAACCGGGGAGCTGTTTTTT. Translating it yields CASSLLTGGLAGTGELFF.

This chain links TRBV5-1 with TRBJ1-6; a weak D match, TRBD1 (5 bases). Looked up from germline, CDR1 is SGHRS and CDR2 is YFSETQ. The CDR3 is made up of 13 amino acids. Trimming removed 5 bases from V and 5 bases from J, with 8 bases in between. DNA of the CDR3: TGCGCCAGCAGTGTGACAGATAATTCACCCCTCCACTTT. Translated, it gives CASSVTDNSPLHF. The full variable domain, completed using reference TRBV5-1 and TRBJ1-6, is KAGVTQTPRYLIKTRGQQVTLSCSPISGHRSVSWYQQTPGQGLQFLFEYFSETQRNKGNFPGRFSGRQFSNSRSEMNVSTLELGDSALYLCASSVTDNSPLHFGNGTRLTVT.

V and J are TRBV3-1 and TRBJ2-7; 11 nucleotides line up with TRBD1. Germline CDR1 is LGHDT and CDR2 is YNNKEL (reference sequence). The CDR3 runs 15 residues. J lost 4 bases, V lost 2 bases, and 4 bases had no gene match. CDR3 in amino acids: CASSQRGTGGYEQYF. The CDR3, as DNA: TGTGCCAGCAGCCAACGCGGGACAGGGGGGTACGAGCAGTACTTC.

The chain combines TRBV27 with TRBJ2-1, with D hard to call. Germline V gene sequence: CDR1 MNHEY, CDR2 SMNVEV (reference sequence). This CDR3 is built from 16 residues. Between the trimmed V and J ends, which lost 2 bases and 0 bases, there was a span of 11 bases. Here the CDR3 DNA reads TGTGCCAGCAGTTTAGCGGTTAAGAGCTCCTACAATGAGCAGTTCTTC. It encodes CASSLAVKSSYNEQFF.

This clonotype was detected a few times. The chain joins TRBV28 to TRBJ2-3; a weak D match, TRBD2 (6 bases). The length of the CDR3 is 15 residues. The V end was cut by 2 bases, the J end by 4 bases, with 13 bases between. CDR1 is MDHEN, CDR2 SYDVKM, per germline. Written as DNA, the CDR3 is TGTGCCAGCAGTTTAGGCGGGATCGTCGCAGATACGCAGTATTTT. This sequence encodes CASSLGGIVADTQYF.

This clonotype was detected ten times or more. This rearrangement joins TRBV11-1 to TRBJ2-1; 14 nucleotides match TRBD2. The CDR3 is 19 residues long. The ends lost 0 bases at V and 0 bases at J; junction bases unmatched: 4. Germline V gene data show CDR1 as SGHAT and CDR2 as FQDESV (reference sequence). The CDR3 region has the DNA TGTGCCAGCAGCTTAGCTGGGACTAGCGGGGGAAGCTCCTACAATGAGCAGTTCTTC. Translating gives CASSLAGTSGGSSYNEQFF.

The genes are TRBV4-1 and TRBJ2-1; 11 nucleotides agree with TRBD2. Trimming removed 0 bases from V and 4 bases from J; junction bases left unmatched: 5. CDR3 size: 17 residues. CDR1 MGHRA and CDR2 YSYEKL come from the germline V gene. The CDR3 is CASSQDSWTSGYNEQFF. The CDR3 bases are TGCGCCAGCAGCCAAGACTCATGGACTAGCGGGTACAATGAGCAGTTCTTC.

The chain employs TRBV7-9 and TRBJ2-2; perhaps TRBD1 as D (6 bases). CDR3 length: 15 residues. The V and J ends lost 5 bases and 4 bases respectively, with 14 bases between them. In germline, CDR1 is SEHNR, CDR2 FQNEAQ (reference sequence). The CDR3 DNA follows: TGTGCCAGCAGCCAACCTACAGGGTTCACCGGGGAGCTGTTTTTT. Protein sequence: CASSQPTGFTGELFF.

Only a few counts were recorded for this clonotype. The chain uses TRBV6-1 and TRBJ2-3; D is unclear. Trimming shortened V by 8 bases and J by 1 base, and 16 bases separated the two germline ends. This CDR3 contains 15 residues. Germline CDR1 reads MNHNS; CDR2 reads SASEGT. CDR3 sequence (DNA): TGTGCCAGCCGCCCTAGATCAGGTGGCACAGATACGCAGTATTTT. Protein: CASRPRSGGTDTQYF.

On this clonotype: An end of the junction differs from the germline gene, which may be a read error. The V call is TRBV12-3 or TRBV12-4, the J call TRBJ2-5; 7 positions match TRBD2. The CDR3 runs 14 residues. CDR3 protein: CASGGGSAQETEYF. Here the CDR3 DNA reads TGTGCCAGCGGGGGGGGGAGCGCCCAAGAGACCGAGTACTTC.

This clonotype was seen a few times. V is TRBV7-9 and J is TRBJ2-5, with TRBD1 as a possible D gene (6 bases). The V end was cut by 4 bases, the J end by 2 bases, with 11 bases between. This CDR3 comprises 14 residues. Germline V gene sequence: CDR1 SEHNR, CDR2 FQNEAQ (reference sequence). CDR3: CASSSGTNQETQYF. The CDR3 DNA sequence: TGTGCCAGCAGCTCCGGGACAAATCAAGAGACCCAGTACTTC. Variable domain in full (rest from reference TRBV7-9 and TRBJ2-5): DTGVSQNPRHKITKRGQNVTFRCDPISEHNRLYWYRQTLGQGPEFLTYFQNEAQLEKSRLLSDRFSAERPKGSFSTLEIQRTEQGDSAMYLCASSSGTNQETQYFGPGTRLLVL.

The table lists this clonotype with a few counts. V and J are TRBV9 and TRBJ2-1; D unclear. V was trimmed by 4 bases and J by 4 bases, leaving 15 bases between them. The CDR3 is made up of 15 amino acids. Per germline, CDR1 SGDLS and CDR2 YYNGEE. CDR3 nucleotide sequence: TGTGCCAGCAGCCCCCAGACACAGATATACAATGAGCAGTTCTTC. The encoded protein is CASSPQTQIYNEQFF.

The V call is TRBV7-2, the J call TRBJ2-3; no firm D call. The germline V gene has CDR1 SGHTA and CDR2 FQGNSA. Between the trimmed V and J ends, which lost 1 base and 8 bases, there was a span of 7 bases. The CDR3 is 12 amino acids. The CDR3, as DNA: TGTGCCAGCAGCTTAGGAGGAACTACGCAGTATTTT. Its protein is CASSLGGTTQYF.

The chain uses TRBV6-2 or TRBV6-3 and TRBJ1-1; the match to TRBD1 covers 10 bases. Germline CDR1 MNHEY, CDR2 SVGEGT. J gave up 8 bases and V 5 bases, and 8 bases lay outside the gene matches. The CDR3 is 14 residues long. DNA for the CDR3: TGTGCCAGCAGTCGAGGGACAGGGGAAAAGGAAGCTTTCTTT. Protein: CASSRGTGEKEAFF.

The CDR3 reads CAISGQGVYNEQFF. The CDR3 DNA sequence: TGTGCCATCAGTGGACAGGGAGTCTACAATGAGCAGTTCTTC. The chain carries TRBV10-3 and TRBJ2-1; 7 bases map to TRBD1. The CDR3 has 14 amino acids. CDR1 is ENHRY and CDR2 is SYGVKD in the germline V gene. After removal of 4 bases from V and 3 bases from J, the junction contained 3 bases not matched to a gene.

There are a few counts of this clonotype. This CDR3 reads CATSDPWRYEQYF. Here the CDR3 DNA reads TGTGCCACCAGCGATCCGTGGCGCTACGAGCAGTACTTC. The chain uses TRBV24-1 and TRBJ2-7; D unclear. The V and J ends lost 7 bases and 3 bases respectively, with 12 bases between them. Germline CDR1 KGHDR, CDR2 SFDVKD. The CDR3 is 13 residues long.

There are a few counts of this clonotype. The chain employs TRBV27 and TRBJ1-1; D uncertain. This CDR3 has 17 residues. Germline V gives CDR1 MNHEY, CDR2 SMNVEV (reference sequence). With 2 bases removed from V and 1 base from J, the gap between germline ends came to 17 bases. This CDR3 is CASSLNSLRATNTEAFF. The CDR3 nucleotides read TGTGCCAGCAGTTTAAATAGTCTCCGCGCCACGAACACTGAAGCTTTCTTT.

This clonotype was counted between two and nine times. The genes are TRBV11-2 and TRBJ1-6; no definite D call. This CDR3 contains 15 residues. V shed 3 bases and J shed 7 bases, with 13 bases lying between them. Germline V gives CDR1 SGHAT, CDR2 FQNNGV. CDR3 protein: CASSFVRGGNSPLHF. The CDR3 DNA follows: TGTGCCAGCAGCTTTGTAAGAGGCGGCAATTCACCCCTCCACTTT.

The chain joins TRBV20-1 to TRBJ1-6; 10 bases align to TRBD1. The length of the CDR3 is 17 residues. The V segment lost 0 bases and the J segment 4 bases; nucleotides outside the gene matches: 6. Germline CDR1 is DFQATT and CDR2 is SNEGSKA (reference sequence). In nucleotides, the CDR3 is TGCAGTGCTAGAGATGAGGGACAGGGGAGGTATAATTCACCCCTCCACTTT. It encodes CSARDEGQGRYNSPLHF.

The J gene is TRBJ2-1, the V gene TRBV29-1; tentative D call: TRBD2 (6 bases). V dropped 0 bases and J dropped 9 bases, with 24 bases sitting between them. This CDR3 has 17 residues. Germline-derived CDR1 and CDR2 are SQVTM and ANQGSEA. CDR3 DNA sequence: TGCAGCGTTGAAGAACGCGCCGGGGTGGGACTTTATGGTGAGCAGTTCTTC. This encodes CSVEERAGVGLYGEQFF.

This clonotype is a singleton in its sample. The rearrangement links TRBV7-6 to TRBJ2-1; 8 bases match TRBD1. Germline values: CDR1 SGHVS, CDR2 FNYEAQ. Trimming took 5 bases from V and 9 from J; bases not matched to a gene: 6. CDR3 length equals 13 residues. CDR3 in amino acids: CASSATGAGEQFF. In nucleotides, the CDR3 is TGTGCCAGCAGCGCGACAGGGGCGGGTGAGCAGTTCTTC.

The table lists this clonotype with a few counts. The rearrangement links TRBV9 to TRBJ2-1; D is unresolved. The CDR3 is 15 amino acids. V dropped 0 bases and J dropped 0 bases, with 7 bases sitting between them. Per the germline V gene, CDR1 is SGDLS and CDR2 is YYNGEE. The CDR3 DNA reads as TGTGCCAGCAGCGTAGACCCGGTCTCCTACAATGAGCAGTTCTTC. Translation gives CASSVDPVSYNEQFF.

The chain links TRBV9 to TRBJ1-6; D remains ambiguous. There are 12 residues in the CDR3. The V gene's germline CDR1 is SGDLS and CDR2 YYNGEE. The V end was cut by 6 bases, the J end by 8 bases, with 9 bases between. In nucleotides, the CDR3 is TGTGCCAGCAACCAAGCAGATTCACCCCTCCACTTT. Protein product: CASNQADSPLHF.

The CDR3 protein is CASSPTGHNEQFF. The CDR3 nucleotides read TGTGCCAGCAGCCCGACAGGTCACAATGAGCAGTTCTTC. V is TRBV13 and J is TRBJ2-1; TRBD1 might be the D (6 bases). This CDR3 has 13 amino acids. Germline CDR1 PRHDT, CDR2 FYEKMQ (reference sequence). Trimming stripped 5 bases from V and 5 bases from J, with 10 bases between.